This T cell receptor beta chain was identified during a study of blood T cell repertoires in COVID-19. Background on the study: Both acute and convalescent COVID-19 samples were obtained from the United States, Italy and Spain.

CDR3 length: 16 residues. The V and J ends lost 2 bases and 8 bases respectively, with 19 bases between them. In germline, CDR1 is SGHAT, CDR2 FQNNGV. Sequencing was performed with immunoSEQ multiplex PCR; in TCRdb, only in-frame clones are kept and a portion is missing. The profile covers 85,000 to 90,000 clones, with approximately 79% appearing a single time and roughly 12% taken by the ten largest. This receptor was taken from a man between 70 and 80 years old with acute or convalescent COVID-19. The J gene is TRBJ2-1, the V gene TRBV11-2; D unclear. The source material was peripheral blood. The CDR3 loop is CASSLLVGQLLDEQFF. CDR3 in DNA: TGTGCCAGCAGCTTACTTGTTGGGCAGCTCCTGGATGAGCAGTTCTTC. Full variable domain (rest looked up from reference TRBV11-2 and TRBJ2-1): EAGVAQSPRYKIIEKRQSVAFWCNPISGHATLYWYQQILGQGPKLLIQFQNNGVVDDSQLPKDRFSAERLKGVDSTLKIQPAKLEDSAVYLCASSLLVGQLLDEQFFGPGTRLTVL.